This T cell receptor (beta chain) stems from a study of OX40 agonist ivuxolimab in advanced cancers. Study context: Patients were given ivuxolimab, an antibody that agonizes OX40 (CD134).

General study points: In CD8+ T cells, expanded clones were on average more numerous than in CD4+. The CD4+ and CD8+ T cells in the blood had expanded clonally by week 6 at 0.1 to 3.0 mg/kg.

Germline CDR1 and CDR2: SGHRS and YFSETQ. This CDR3 comprises 16 residues. Trimming removed 0 bases from V and 5 bases from J, with 17 bases in between. Comments on this clone: The antigen remains unidentified.

Clones were sequenced by immunoSEQ multiplex PCR, and TCRdb holds only the in-frame ones, with some missing. Of under 70,000 clones listed, about nine tenths were seen once; the top ten hold approximately 1%. The chain joins TRBV5-1 to TRBJ1-2; D is possibly TRBD1 (6 bases). The TCR comes from an adult with an advanced solid tumor such as melanoma, head and neck, liver or kidney cancer. This sample comprised CD4+ or CD8+ T cells sorted from blood, obtained in a trial of the OX40 agonist ivuxolimab. CDR3 residues: CASSLVVGGAEYGYTF. The CDR3 DNA sequence: TGCGCCAGCAGCTTGGTAGTGGGGGGCGCAGAGTATGGCTACACCTTC.